This T cell receptor (beta chain) emerged from a study of T cell responses to AZD1222 COVID-19 vaccine. The repertoire was sequenced with immunoSEQ multiplex PCR; TCRdb's copy has only in-frame clones and lacks some. Of 150,000 to 180,000 clones in the sample, about 90% were seen once. CDR1 is SNHLY, CDR2 FYNNEI, per germline. Trimming took off 4 bases at V and 3 bases at J, with 4 bases between the two ends. This CDR3 has 11 amino acids. The chain employs TRBV2 and TRBJ2-7; D is ambiguous. The material was peripheral blood, obtained 28 days after the second AZD1222 dose. This sequence was found in an adult who received the AZD1222 COVID-19 vaccine. DNA for the CDR3: TGTGCCAGCAGTGCTTACTACGAGCAGTACTTC. It is translated as CASSAYYEQYF.